A selection of T cell receptor beta chains follows, all from one sample in a study of cytomegalovirus exposure and HLA in healthy donors. Sequencing used immunoSEQ multiplex PCR; TCRdb keeps in-frame clones, though not all of them. Of over 150,000 clones listed, 70% to 80% are singletons. Sequencing was carried out using PBMCs. The receptors come from a girl aged 10-17 years in good health and CMV-seropositive. Each CDR3 is given with its conserved first and last residue. D genes are given only for firm matches. The size of a clone is reported for some rows only, either as once, few or many, or as a class for expanded clones.

abundance | d_gene | j_gene | v_gene | CDR3aa | CDR3nt
. | . | TRBJ2-3 | TRBV5-6 | CASSYLEEQYF | TGTGCCAGCAGCTACCTCGAGGAGCAGTATTTT
. | . | TRBJ2-7 | TRBV5-5 | CASSLAVAEAYEQYF | TGTGCCAGCAGCTTGGCTGTCGCAGAAGCCTACGAGCAGTACTTC
. | TRBD2 | TRBJ2-7 | TRBV7-9 | CASSPRGGARYEQYF | TGTGCCAGCAGCCCTCGCGGGGGGGCTAGGTACGAGCAGTACTTC
. | TRBD1 | TRBJ1-2 | TRBV29-1 | CSVVPTGGIANYGYTF | TGCAGCGTTGTCCCAACAGGGGGGATAGCTAACTATGGCTACACCTTC
. | TRBD2 | TRBJ2-7 | TRBV7-8 | CASSYTTSGDEQYF | TGTGCCAGCAGCTATACCACTAGCGGGGACGAGCAGTACTTC
. | TRBD1 | TRBJ1-1 | TRBV4-1 | CASSPTGFRVDTEAFF | TGCGCCAGCAGCCCGACAGGGTTTCGAGTCGACACTGAAGCTTTCTTT
few | . | TRBJ1-3 | TRBV2 | CASRRPGDHTIYF | TGTGCCAGCAGGAGGCCAGGGGATCACACCATATATTTT
. | TRBD1 | TRBJ1-5 | TRBV30 | CAWGQVNQPQHF | TGTGCCTGGGGACAGGTCAATCAGCCCCAGCATTTT
few | TRBD1 | TRBJ1-1 | TRBV9 | CASSPGQAYTEAFF | TGTGCCAGCAGCCCCGGACAGGCGTACACTGAAGCTTTCTTT
. | TRBD1 | TRBJ1-3 | TRBV5-8 | CASSYETGRNTIYF | TGTGCCAGCAGCTATGAGACAGGGAGGAACACCATATATTTT
. | TRBD1 | TRBJ1-3 | TRBV5-5 | CASSATTGTGNTIYF | TGTGCCAGCAGCGCGACGACAGGGACTGGAAACACCATATATTTT
. | TRBD1 | TRBJ2-5 | TRBV11-2 | CASRAWQGAGETQYF | TGTGCCAGCCGAGCCTGGCAGGGGGCAGGGGAGACCCAGTACTTC
. | . | TRBJ1-3 | TRBV2 | CASRTPVGNTIYF | TGTGCCAGCAGGACACCTGTGGGAAACACCATATATTTT
. | . | TRBJ2-5 | TRBV4-1 | CASSQDWGVALQETQYF | TGCGCCAGCAGCCAAGACTGGGGAGTAGCCCTACAAGAGACCCAGTACTTC
. | TRBD2 | TRBJ2-1 | TRBV12-5 | CASGPGTSSYNEQFF | TGTGCTAGTGGCCCCGGGACTAGCTCCTACAATGAGCAGTTCTTC
. | . | TRBJ1-4 | TRBV18 | CASSRQSTNEKLFF | TGTGCCAGCTCACGACAGTCAACTAATGAAAAACTGTTTTTT
. | . | TRBJ2-6 | TRBV7-6 | CASSLSGSGANVLTF | TGTGCCAGCAGCTTAAGCGGCTCTGGGGCCAACGTCCTGACTTTC
few | . | TRBJ2-1 | TRBV6-1 | CASGTYSYNEQFF | TGTGCCAGTGGGACATATTCCTACAATGAGCAGTTCTTC
. | TRBD2 | TRBJ2-5 | TRBV7-2 | CASSSSGGAQETQYF | TGTGCCAGCAGCTCTAGCGGGGGGGCCCAAGAGACCCAGTACTTC
few | TRBD2 | TRBJ2-2 | TRBV6-4 | CASSDSRERGDTGELFF | TGTGCCAGCAGTGACTCGAGGGAGCGGGGTGACACCGGGGAGCTGTTTTTT
. | . | TRBJ1-6 | TRBV7-9 | CASSKPVPLDTINSPLHF | TGTGCCAGCAGCAAACCTGTACCCTTGGACACCATCAATTCACCCCTCCACTTT
. | TRBD2 | TRBJ2-1 | TRBV7-7 | CASSSSGLAGYNEQFF | TGTGCCAGCAGCTCGAGTGGACTAGCGGGTTACAATGAGCAGTTCTTC
few | TRBD1 | TRBJ1-3 | TRBV19 | CASSKRTGNMIGNTIYF | TGTGCCAGTAGTAAGCGGACAGGGAATATGATTGGAAACACCATATATTTT
few | . | TRBJ2-3 | TRBV6-1 | CASHSGGSRTDTQYF | TGTGCCAGCCACTCGGGCGGGTCACGCACAGATACGCAGTATTTT
. | . | TRBJ2-5 | TRBV4-1 | CASSTLASETQYF | TGCGCCAGCAGCACCCTAGCGTCAGAGACCCAGTACTTC
. | . | TRBJ1-4 | TRBV18 | CASSLDRQNEKLFF | TGTGCCAGCTCACTAGACAGACAGAATGAAAAACTGTTTTTT
. | . | TRBJ2-5 | TRBV7-9 | CASSLGRGPRETQYF | TGTGCCAGCAGCTTGGGGAGAGGGCCTCGAGAGACCCAGTACTTC
. | TRBD1 | TRBJ1-2 | TRBV5-1 | CASSLDRDRANYGYTF | TGCGCCAGCAGCTTGGATCGGGACAGGGCTAACTATGGCTACACCTTC
. | . | TRBJ2-4 | TRBV18 | CASSPDRNIQYF | TGTGCCAGCTCACCGGACAGAAACATTCAGTACTTC
. | . | TRBJ2-5 | TRBV7-6 | CASSSIEQETQYF | TGTGCCAGCAGCTCCATAGAACAAGAGACCCAGTACTTC
. | TRBD1 | TRBJ2-7 | TRBV11-2 | CASSLTGGVYEQYF | TGTGCCAGCAGCTTGACAGGGGGCGTCTACGAGCAGTACTTC
. | . | TRBJ1-2 | TRBV5-4 | CASSFRGGDGYTF | TGTGCCAGCAGCTTTCGGGGGGGGGATGGCTACACCTTC
few | . | TRBJ2-1 | TRBV7-2 | CASSLGSFEQFF | TGTGCCAGCAGCTTAGGTAGCTTTGAGCAGTTCTTC
few | . | TRBJ1-1 | TRBV25-1 | CASSGTGEISEAFF | TGTGCCAGCAGTGGTACGGGGGAGATTTCTGAAGCTTTCTTT
. | . | TRBJ2-1 | TRBV7-8 | CASSSQLGPSSYNEQFF | TGTGCCAGCAGCTCCCAACTGGGGCCGAGCTCCTACAATGAGCAGTTCTTC
. | . | TRBJ2-7 | TRBV7-2 | CASSLGVGASYEQYF | TGTGCCAGCAGCTTAGGAGTGGGGGCCTCCTACGAGCAGTACTTC
. | . | TRBJ2-7 | TRBV7-2 | CASSLFFPGGPYEQYF | TGTGCCAGCAGCCTCTTCTTTCCCGGGGGTCCCTACGAGCAGTACTTC
. | . | TRBJ1-3 | TRBV9 | CASSVEQGEGNTIYF | TGTGCCAGCAGCGTAGAACAGGGTGAAGGAAACACCATATATTTT
. | TRBD2 | TRBJ2-4 | TRBV4-1 | CASSQDGASGGHLAKNIQYF | TGCGCCAGCAGCCAAGATGGGGCTAGCGGGGGGCACTTAGCCAAAAACATTCAGTACTTC
. | TRBD1 | TRBJ2-2 | TRBV14 | CASSRNRDRDTGELFF | TGTGCCAGCAGCCGTAACCGGGACAGAGACACCGGGGAGCTGTTTTTT
. | TRBD1 | TRBJ2-7 | TRBV10-3 | CAISESKGGMTGGLGEQYF | TGTGCCATCAGTGAGTCAAAAGGGGGAATGACAGGGGGCTTAGGCGAGCAGTACTTC
. | . | TRBJ2-7 | TRBV18 | CASSPRRDTSYEQYF | TGTGCCAGCTCACCACGCCGGGACACCTCCTACGAGCAGTACTTC
. | . | TRBJ1-3 | TRBV19 | CASNVGSSSGNTIYF | TGTGCCAGTAATGTCGGGTCCAGCTCTGGAAACACCATATATTTT